Sequencing of this T cell receptor (beta chain) was carried out in a study of blood T cell repertoires in COVID-19. At the level of the study: Sites across the United States, Italy and Spain contributed samples from acute and convalescent COVID-19. PBMCs, B-cell-depleted T cells, or T cells provided the cDNA or gDNA that made up the material.

The CDR3 extends over 15 amino acids. In the source study's methods: Amplification with reference gene primers provided the estimates of nucleated cell counts. Repertoires were generated with immunoSEQ multiplex PCR, while TCRdb's copy carries only in-frame clones and drops some. The D gene and trimming were derived from the DNA, and the V and J assignments and clone size from that table. The sample has almost 90,000 clones; approximately 88% are singletons. This TCR was sampled from an elderly man with acute or convalescent COVID-19. The sample was peripheral blood. The gene calls are TRBV7-5 and TRBJ1-5; the D call TRBD1 from the table was never checked on the DNA. TRBV7-5 is a pseudogene. In DNA, the CDR3 is TGTGTCAGAAGCATACCCGGGACAGGGCTTCAGCCCCAGCATTTT. It is translated as CVRSIPGTGLQPQHF.